What follows are 26 T cell receptor beta chains derived from one specimen sequenced in a study of Graves' ophthalmopathy and Graves' hyperthyroidism. Amplified TCR beta CDR3 regions were obtained using RNA transcripts as template. Scientists carried out first-round RT-PCR using HTBI primers and then a second-round multiplex PCR. TCRdb fed the multiplex PCR reads into MiXCR, producing one record per CDR3 protein. The data hold around 520,000 distinct CDR3 sequences, with roughly 39% observed a single time. Specimen: peripheral blood or thyroid tissue (not recorded which). These receptor sequences come from an adult man with Graves' hyperthyroidism.

This clonotype was found once. The chain is built from TRBV10-3 and TRBJ2-7; 7 bases fit TRBD2. The length of the CDR3 is 16 residues. J lost 3 bases, V lost 2 bases, and 10 bases had no gene match. Germline assignment: CDR1 ENHRY and CDR2 SYGVKD. The chain's CDR3 is CAISEGRAGVLYEQYF. The CDR3 bases are TGTGCCATCAGTGAGGGACGGGCGGGAGTGCTCTACGAGCAGTACTTC.

This clonotype was counted many times. V usage is TRBV12-3 or TRBV12-4 and J usage is TRBJ1-6; maybe TRBD1 (6 bases). The CDR3 length is 14 residues. Trimming took 3 bases from V and 7 from J, leaving 10 bases between them. DNA for the CDR3: TGTGCCAGCAGTTTGCGGCAGGGGAATTCACCCCTCCACTTT. It is translated as CASSLRQGNSPLHF.

Remarks on this clonotype: A much bigger clone sits one base away, suggesting this may be a read error. The chain employs TRBV10-3 and TRBJ1-5; possibly TRBD1 for D (6 bases). Germline-derived CDR1 and CDR2 are ENHRY and SYGVKD. Trimming cost V 10 bases and J 9 bases, with 19 bases left between them. The CDR3 spans 13 residues. The CDR3 nucleotides are TGTGCCAGCGGTGATGGGGGGCTTTGGCCCCAGCATTTT. The encoded protein is CASGDGGLWPQHF.

This clonotype showed up many times. This chain joins TRBV7-8 and TRBJ2-5; possibly TRBD2 for D (7 bases). Germline V CDR1 and CDR2: SGHVS, FQNEAQ. Trimming shortened V by 6 bases and J by 5 bases, and 16 bases separated the two germline ends. The CDR3 loop spans 14 amino acids. CDR3 region: CASRVGGPTETQYF. Here the CDR3 DNA reads TGTGCCAGCAGAGTGGGGGGGCCGACCGAGACCCAGTACTTC.

This clonotype was counted at least ten times. This chain links TRBV7-9 with TRBJ2-7; 8 positions agree with TRBD1. Germline-derived CDR1 and CDR2 are SEHNR and FQNEAQ (reference sequence). There are 14 residues in the CDR3. Trimming cost V 0 bases and J 5 bases; bases outside gene matches: 3. CDR3 coding DNA: TGTGCCAGCAGCTTAGCGGCGACAGGGGACGAGCAGTACTTC. Residues: CASSLAATGDEQYF.

This clonotype has ten or more counts. The chain recombines TRBV7-8 with TRBJ2-5; 9 nucleotides align to TRBD2. Germline trimming cut 3 bases from V and 4 bases from J; bases unmatched to any gene: 6. The CDR3 is made up of 15 amino acids. From germline, CDR1 is SGHVS and CDR2 FQNEAQ. The CDR3 DNA reads TGTGCCAGCAGCTTTTTGGCGGGAGGGGGAGAGACCCAGTACTTC. Translation gives CASSFLAGGGETQYF.

The J gene is TRBJ1-3, the V gene TRBV25-1; tentative D call: TRBD1 (5 bases). V lost 6 bases and J 0 bases, leaving 15 bases between the germline ends. Germline V gene data show CDR1 as MGHDK and CDR2 as SYGVNS. CDR3 length equals 16 residues. This chain's CDR3 is CASSQRQSFSGNTIYF. Written as DNA, the CDR3 is TGTGCCAGCAGCCAGCGACAGAGCTTCTCTGGAAACACCATATATTTT.

In this sample, this clonotype turned up many times. The chain recombines TRBV2 with TRBJ2-7; TRBD1 is a possible D gene (6 bases). CDR3 length: 14 amino acids. The V gene's germline CDR1 is SNHLY and CDR2 FYNNEI. The V end lost 3 bases, the J end lost 2 bases, and 11 bases lay between the germline ends. The CDR3 loop reads CASSEGHLTYEQYF. CDR3 nucleotides: TGTGCCAGCAGTGAGGGACACCTAACCTACGAGCAGTACTTC.

This clonotype was recorded many times. V gene TRBV9 combines with J gene TRBJ2-5; 8 bases line up with TRBD2. Germline lookup yields CDR1 SGDLS and CDR2 YYNGEE. Trimming cost V 0 bases and J 5 bases; bases outside gene matches: 9. CDR3 length: 16 amino acids. The CDR3 here is CASSVGAAGAGETQYF. CDR3 DNA: TGTGCCAGCAGCGTAGGTGCAGCGGGAGCGGGGGAGACCCAGTACTTC.

Of note for this clonotype: A read error is possible here, since a much larger clone lies one base away. This sequence joins TRBV19 and TRBJ1-5, with 7 positions matching TRBD1. Looked up from germline, CDR1 is LNHDA and CDR2 is SQIVND (reference sequence). The CDR3 runs to 14 residues. After removal of 11 bases from V and 1 base from J, the junction contained 8 bases not matched to a gene. The CDR3 nucleotides are TGTGCCGGTCGGGTGACAGGGAGCAATCAGCCCCAGCATTTT. It encodes CAGRVTGSNQPQHF. The full variable domain, in which reference TRBV19 and TRBJ1-5 provide the parts outside the CDR3, is DGGITQSPKYLFRKEGQNVTLSCEQNLNHDAMYWYRQDPGQGLRLIYYSQIVNDFQKGDIAEGYSVSREKKESFPLTVTSAQKNPTAFYLCAGRVTGSNQPQHFGDGTRLSIL.

The table lists this clonotype with many counts. The chain uses TRBV29-1 and TRBJ2-7; 9 positions agree with TRBD1. Germline values: CDR1 SQVTM, CDR2 ANQGSEA. V shed 7 bases and J 3 bases; nucleotides not matched to a gene: 4. The CDR3 is made up of 12 amino acids. This chain's CDR3 is CSASTGGYEQYF. The CDR3 coding sequence is TGCAGCGCTTCGACAGGGGGCTACGAGCAGTACTTC.

The chain has TRBV5-1 and TRBJ2-2; TRBD2 matches at 9 bases. CDR1 SGHRS and CDR2 YFSETQ come from the germline V gene. After removal of 0 bases from V and 5 bases from J, the junction contained 5 bases not matched to a gene. The CDR3 runs 16 residues. The CDR3 spells CASSLADSGGTGELFF. For the CDR3, the DNA is TGCGCCAGCAGCTTGGCCGACAGCGGGGGGACCGGGGAGCTGTTTTTT.

This sequence joins TRBV2 and TRBJ1-6, with D perhaps TRBD1 (5 bases). Trimming shortened V by 1 base and J by 0 bases, and 13 bases separated the two germline ends. The CDR3 extends over 18 amino acids. Germline V gives CDR1 SNHLY, CDR2 FYNNEI. The CDR3 reads CASSEGRDPSSYNSPLHF. CDR3 in DNA: TGTGCCAGCAGTGAAGGAAGGGACCCGAGCTCCTATAATTCACCCCTCCACTTT.

Points on this clonotype: This could be a read error, since a much larger clone is one nucleotide away. The chain recombines TRBV12-3 or TRBV12-4 with TRBJ1-5; the D gene is possibly TRBD1 (6 bases). The CDR3 has 18 amino acids. The CDR3 bases are TGTGCCTGCAGTTCTTACAGCGGGGGCACTTGGAGCAATCAGCCCCAGCATTTT. It translates to CACSSYSGGTWSNQPQHF.

Of note for this clonotype: This may be a read error, as it is one base from a much larger clone. V usage is TRBV2 and J usage is TRBJ2-2, with D perhaps given as TRBD1 or TRBD2 (6 bases each). Germline CDR1 reads SNHLY; CDR2 reads FYNNEI. The CDR3 is 15 amino acids. The V end was cut by 7 bases, the J end by 0 bases, with 12 bases between. In nucleotides, the CDR3 is TGTGCCAGCAAACAGGGCGGGGCGAACACCGGGGAGCTGTTTTTT. Protein product: CASKQGGANTGELFF.

On this clonotype itself: A much more abundant neighbour one base away suggests this may be a read error. The J gene is TRBJ2-7, the V gene TRBV5-1; a weak D match, TRBD2 (5 bases). V dropped 2 bases and J dropped 0 bases, with 9 bases sitting between them. The CDR3 sequence is 14 residues long. Germline CDR1 is SGHRS and CDR2 is YFSETQ. The CDR3 DNA follows: TGCGCCAGCAGCTTCGGTCGGGACTCCTACGAGCAGTACTTC. As protein: CASSFGRDSYEQYF.

This clonotype was recorded many times. This rearrangement joins TRBV7-8 to TRBJ2-5; 9 nucleotides match TRBD1. CDR1 is SGHVS and CDR2 is FQNEAQ in the germline V gene. The length of the CDR3 is 17 residues. The V segment lost 1 base and the J segment 7 bases; nucleotides outside the gene matches: 13. In nucleotides, the CDR3 is TGTGCCAGCAGCTTAGAGGGGACAGGGAGAACCAAGAGGACCCAGTACTTC. Its protein is CASSLEGTGRTKRTQYF.

Turning to this clonotype: This clone may be a read error of a much larger clone one base away. The chain has TRBV29-1 and TRBJ2-7; 11 bases align to TRBD2. V shed 6 bases, J shed 5 bases, and the junction held 6 bases outside the gene matches. Germline assignment: CDR1 SQVTM and CDR2 ANQGSEA. This CDR3 has 13 residues. This CDR3 is CSVAGLAEHEQYF. CDR3 in DNA: TGCAGCGTCGCGGGACTAGCGGAACACGAGCAGTACTTC.

This clonotype came up many times. The chain combines TRBV20-1 with TRBJ1-6; no clear D. The V gene lost 1 base and the J gene lost 5 bases, with 9 bases spanning the gap. The CDR3 sequence is 14 residues long. Germline V gives CDR1 DFQATT, CDR2 SNEGSKA (reference sequence). The CDR3 spells CSARVLKDNSPLHF. CDR3 bases: TGCAGTGCTAGAGTCCTCAAGGATAATTCACCCCTCCACTTT.

On this clonotype: Given a much more abundant clone one base away, this may be a read error. The V and J genes are TRBV7-2 and TRBJ1-4, with D possibly TRBD1 on 5 matching bases. Trimming removed 11 bases at V and 0 bases at J, with 22 bases between. There are 17 residues in the CDR3. Per the germline V gene, CDR1 is SGHTA and CDR2 is FQGNSA. DNA of the CDR3: TGTGCCGGCACCGACCTCACCGGGGGGGCAACTAATGAAAAACTGTTTTTT. Translating gives CAGTDLTGGATNEKLFF.

This clonotype was observed a few times. The chain links TRBV6-1 to TRBJ2-7, with D perhaps TRBD2 (5 bases). Germline values: CDR1 MNHNS, CDR2 SASEGT. The CDR3 has 15 amino acids. With 6 bases removed from V and 2 bases from J, the gap between germline ends came to 17 bases. CDR3 residues: CASRTVALGPYEQYF. The CDR3, as DNA: TGTGCCAGCAGAACAGTAGCGCTGGGCCCCTACGAGCAGTACTTC.

Points on this clonotype: One end of the junction varies from germline; a read error may be responsible. The chain has TRBV7-8 and TRBJ2-5; perhaps TRBD2 as D (5 bases). Germline V gene data show CDR1 as SGHVS and CDR2 as FQNEAQ. CDR3 length: 14 residues. The CDR3 loop is CASSSTGGRQTQCF. CDR3 DNA sequence: TGTGCCAGCAGCTCCACTGGAGGCCGGCAGACCCAGTGCTTC.

As concerns this clonotype: The final CDR3 position lacks the conserved phenylalanine or tryptophan, pointing to a likely read error. It is unclear where the CDR3 begins or ends on the DNA, so no DNA is shown, and the CDR3 is as TCRdb lists it. Here the CDR3 reads CASSPRTL. The V gene is TRBV7-8, the J gene TRBJ2-6. The CDR3 has 8 residues if both end residues are counted. Germline CDR1 and CDR2: SGHVS and FQNEAQ.

This clonotype was detected many times. This chain uses TRBV6-1 with TRBJ2-7; unclear D gene. The V end lost 7 bases, the J end lost 2 bases, and 6 bases lay between the germline ends. The CDR3 runs to 11 residues. CDR1 is MNHNS, CDR2 SASEGT, per germline. This chain's CDR3 is CASTRTYEQYF. The CDR3 DNA reads TGTGCCAGCACCAGGACCTACGAGCAGTACTTC.

This clonotype was counted ten times or more. J is TRBJ2-7 and V is TRBV29-1; D gene unclear. The CDR3 loop spans 13 amino acids. In germline, CDR1 is SQVTM, CDR2 ANQGSEA. Trimming stripped 1 base from V and 3 bases from J, with 10 bases between. The CDR3 DNA follows: TGCAGCGTTGAAGGTAGGGCTTTCTACGAGCAGTACTTC. Its translation: CSVEGRAFYEQYF.

DNA for the CDR3: TGTGCCAGCAGCCCCAACCAATCGCGAGGCAAAAACATTCAGTACTTC. Translated: CASSPNQSRGKNIQYF. The chain uses TRBV7-8 and TRBJ2-4; unclear D gene. Germline CDR1 is SGHVS and CDR2 is FQNEAQ. V lost 5 bases and J lost 3, with 17 bases in between. The CDR3 has 16 amino acids.